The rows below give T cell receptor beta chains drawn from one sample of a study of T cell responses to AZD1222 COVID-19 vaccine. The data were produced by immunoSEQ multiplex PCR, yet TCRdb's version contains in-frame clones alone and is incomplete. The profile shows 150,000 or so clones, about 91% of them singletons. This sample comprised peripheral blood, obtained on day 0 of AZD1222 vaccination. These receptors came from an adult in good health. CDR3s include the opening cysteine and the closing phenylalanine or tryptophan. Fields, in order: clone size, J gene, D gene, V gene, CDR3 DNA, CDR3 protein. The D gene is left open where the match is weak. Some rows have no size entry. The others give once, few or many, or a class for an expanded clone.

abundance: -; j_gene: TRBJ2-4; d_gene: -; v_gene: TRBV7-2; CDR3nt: TGTGCCAGCAGCTCCCCCGGAGGCGAGTACAACATTCAGTACTTC; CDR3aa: CASSSPGGEYNIQYF
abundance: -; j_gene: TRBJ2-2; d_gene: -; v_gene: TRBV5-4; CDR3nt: TGTGCCAGCAGCTTCCGGACATCTTACACCGGGGAGCTGTTTTTT; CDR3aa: CASSFRTSYTGELFF
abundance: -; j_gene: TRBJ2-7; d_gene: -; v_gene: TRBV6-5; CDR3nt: TGTGCCAGCAGGGCTTCCTACGAGCAGTACTTC; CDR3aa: CASRASYEQYF
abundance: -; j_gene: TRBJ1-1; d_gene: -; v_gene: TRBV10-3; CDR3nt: TGTGCCATCAGTGAGCGACAGGCGGGAGCTTTCTTT; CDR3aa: CAISERQAGAFF
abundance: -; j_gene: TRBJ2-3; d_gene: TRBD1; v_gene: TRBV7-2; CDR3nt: TGTGCCGCGTTGACAGGGGGCGGGGATACGCAGTATTTT; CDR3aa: CAALTGGGDTQYF
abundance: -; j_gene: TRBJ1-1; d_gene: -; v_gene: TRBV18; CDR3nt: TGTGCCAGCTCACCAGCTCGCAGGGTTCACACTGAAGCTTTCTTT; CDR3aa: CASSPARRVHTEAFF
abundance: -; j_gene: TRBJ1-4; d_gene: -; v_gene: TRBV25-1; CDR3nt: TGTGCCAGCACCGCGCGAGGAGGAAGAAATGAAAAACTGTTTTTT; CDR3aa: CASTARGGRNEKLFF
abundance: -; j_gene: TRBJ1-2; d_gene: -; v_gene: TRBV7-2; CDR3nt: TGTGCCAGCAGCTCCCTACTTTCCAGCGGAACGGGCTACACCTTC; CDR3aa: CASSSLLSSGTGYTF
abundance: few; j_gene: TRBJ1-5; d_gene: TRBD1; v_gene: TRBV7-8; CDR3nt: TGTGCCAGCAGCCCAACCGGGACAGGGGTTTATAGCAATCAGCCCCAGCATTTT; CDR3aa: CASSPTGTGVYSNQPQHF
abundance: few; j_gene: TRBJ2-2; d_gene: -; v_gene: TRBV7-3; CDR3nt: TGTGCCAGCAGCTTAGAAGGGTTCGGCGGGGAGCTGTTTTTT; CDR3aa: CASSLEGFGGELFF
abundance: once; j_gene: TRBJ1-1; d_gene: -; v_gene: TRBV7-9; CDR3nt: TGTGCCAGCAGCTTAGAGGATTGGGGCACTGAAGCTTTCTTT; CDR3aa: CASSLEDWGTEAFF
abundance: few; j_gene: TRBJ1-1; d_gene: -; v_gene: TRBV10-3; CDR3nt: TGTGCCAACTCGGACGGAAACACTGAAGCTTTCTTT; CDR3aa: CANSDGNTEAFF
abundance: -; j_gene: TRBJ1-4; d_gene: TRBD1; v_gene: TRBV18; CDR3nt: TGTGCCAGCTCAGCGGGACAGGGGAATAATGAAAAACTGTTTTTT; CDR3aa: CASSAGQGNNEKLFF
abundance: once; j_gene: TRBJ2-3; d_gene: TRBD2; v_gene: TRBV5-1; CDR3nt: TGCGCCAGCAGCTTGAGTCCCACTAGCGGGGGGGCGAATACGCAGTATTTT; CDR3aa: CASSLSPTSGGANTQYF
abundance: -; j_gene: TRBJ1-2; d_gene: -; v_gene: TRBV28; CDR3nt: TGTGCCAGCAGTTTACTAGGGGTGAGGGGCTACACCTTC; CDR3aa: CASSLLGVRGYTF
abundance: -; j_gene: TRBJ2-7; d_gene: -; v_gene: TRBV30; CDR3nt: TGTGCCTGGAGGTCAGGGGACCTCTCCTACGAGCAGTACTTC; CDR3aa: CAWRSGDLSYEQYF
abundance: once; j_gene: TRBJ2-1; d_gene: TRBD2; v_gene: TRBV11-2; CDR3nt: TGTGCCAGCAGAAGCGGGGGGGGCCTCTACAATGAGCAGTTCTTC; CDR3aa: CASRSGGGLYNEQFF
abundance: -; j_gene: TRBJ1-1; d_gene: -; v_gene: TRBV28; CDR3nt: TGTGCCAGCAGCTTTTACAGGGCCCCGAGGACTGAAGCTTTCTTT; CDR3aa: CASSFYRAPRTEAFF
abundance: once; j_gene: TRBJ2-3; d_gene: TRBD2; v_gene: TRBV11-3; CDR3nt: TGTGCCAGCAGCTCAACTAGCGGGGGCTCAGATACGCAGTATTTT; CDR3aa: CASSSTSGGSDTQYF
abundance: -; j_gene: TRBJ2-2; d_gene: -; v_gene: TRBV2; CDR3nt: TGTGCCAGCAAGAAGGCAGGGACGAACACCGGGGAGCTGTTTTTT; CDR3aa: CASKKAGTNTGELFF
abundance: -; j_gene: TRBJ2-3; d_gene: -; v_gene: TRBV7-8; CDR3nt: TGTGCCAGCAGCCCGGGACCGCCGGTCTCAGATACGCAGTATTTT; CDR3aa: CASSPGPPVSDTQYF
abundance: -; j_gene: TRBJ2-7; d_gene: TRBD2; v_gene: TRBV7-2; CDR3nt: TGTGCCAGCAGCTTATTGACGGGAGGTACCTACGAGCAGTACTTC; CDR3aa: CASSLLTGGTYEQYF
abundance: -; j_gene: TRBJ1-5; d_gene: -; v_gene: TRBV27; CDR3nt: TGTGCCAGCCGGATACTGGGATCGGGCAATCAGCCCCAGCATTTT; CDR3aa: CASRILGSGNQPQHF
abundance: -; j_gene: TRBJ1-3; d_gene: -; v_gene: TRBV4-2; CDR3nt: TGTGCCAGCAGCCAAGTCGCGGGAGCAGGGGGAAACACCATATATTTT; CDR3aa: CASSQVAGAGGNTIYF
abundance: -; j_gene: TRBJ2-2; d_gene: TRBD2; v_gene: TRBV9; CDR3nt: TGTGCCAGCAGCCAAAGGGGACTAGCGGGGGCCGTCGAGGGCACCGGGGAGCTGTTTTTT; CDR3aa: CASSQRGLAGAVEGTGELFF
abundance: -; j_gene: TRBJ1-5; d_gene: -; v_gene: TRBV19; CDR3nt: TGTGCCAGTAGTACCCCACAGGTAGGGAAACAGCCCCAGCATTTT; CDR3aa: CASSTPQVGKQPQHF
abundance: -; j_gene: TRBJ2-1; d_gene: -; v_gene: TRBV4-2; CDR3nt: TGTGCCAGCAGAGAGTTAGTTAGCTCCTACAATGAGCAGTTCTTC; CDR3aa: CASRELVSSYNEQFF
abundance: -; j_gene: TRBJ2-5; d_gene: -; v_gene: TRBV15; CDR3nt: TGTGCCACCAGCAGAGAACGGCAGGGCTCGGCCCAGTACTTC; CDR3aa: CATSRERQGSAQYF
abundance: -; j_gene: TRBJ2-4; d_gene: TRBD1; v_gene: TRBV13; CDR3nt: TGTGCCAGCAGCCTGGGACAGCTCCTCAAAAACATTCAGTACTTC; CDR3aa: CASSLGQLLKNIQYF
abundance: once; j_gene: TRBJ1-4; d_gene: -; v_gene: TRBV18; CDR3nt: TGTGCCAGCTCACCGCCGGGAGCGGAGGGTGAAAAACTGTTTTTT; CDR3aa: CASSPPGAEGEKLFF
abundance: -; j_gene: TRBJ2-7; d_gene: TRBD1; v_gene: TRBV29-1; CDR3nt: TGCAGCGTTGCCTTCTCGTTCGGACAGGGCCCCTACGAGCAGTACTTC; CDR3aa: CSVAFSFGQGPYEQYF
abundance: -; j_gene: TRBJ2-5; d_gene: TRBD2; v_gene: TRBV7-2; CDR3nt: TGTGCCAGCAGCTTAGTGGGTCTAGCGGGGGGGTCAACCCAGTACTTC; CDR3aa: CASSLVGLAGGSTQYF
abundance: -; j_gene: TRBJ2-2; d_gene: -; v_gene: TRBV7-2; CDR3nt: TGTGCCAGCAGCCCGGTTAAAACCGCGAACACCGGGGAGCTGTTTTTT; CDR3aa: CASSPVKTANTGELFF
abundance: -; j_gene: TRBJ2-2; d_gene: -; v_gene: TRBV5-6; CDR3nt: TGTGCCAGCAGCTTCCGGGGCTCGAACACCGGGGAGCTGTTTTTT; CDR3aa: CASSFRGSNTGELFF
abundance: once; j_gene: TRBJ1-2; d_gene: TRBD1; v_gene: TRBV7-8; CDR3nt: TGTGCCAGCAGCTCGCGACAGGGCAGAGAGGGCTACACCTTC; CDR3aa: CASSSRQGREGYTF
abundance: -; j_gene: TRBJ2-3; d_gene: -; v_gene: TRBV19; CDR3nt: TGTGCCAGTAGCTACCTGGATACGCAGTATTTT; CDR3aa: CASSYLDTQYF
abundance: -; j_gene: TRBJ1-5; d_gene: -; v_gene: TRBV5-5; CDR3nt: TGTGCCAGCAGCTTGGTACCGGGGGCTCGTCAGCCCCAGCATTTT; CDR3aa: CASSLVPGARQPQHF
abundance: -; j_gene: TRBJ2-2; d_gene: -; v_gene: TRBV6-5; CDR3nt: TGTGCCAGCACCAGCGGGACAGCGAACACCGGGGAGCTGTTTTTT; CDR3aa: CASTSGTANTGELFF
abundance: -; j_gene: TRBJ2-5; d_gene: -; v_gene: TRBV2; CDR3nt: TGTGCCAGCCTGGCGGGAGAGACCCAGTACTTC; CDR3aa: CASLAGETQYF
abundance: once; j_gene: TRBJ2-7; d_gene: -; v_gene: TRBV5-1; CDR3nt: TGCGCCAGCGCCTCGGCCTCACCAGGGGCCGGTTTGGGTAGTGAGCAGTACTTC; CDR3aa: CASASASPGAGLGSEQYF
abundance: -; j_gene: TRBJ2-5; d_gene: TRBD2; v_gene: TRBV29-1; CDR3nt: TGCAGCGGGACCAGCGGGGGGGCTGAGACCCAGTACTTC; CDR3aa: CSGTSGGAETQYF